This T cell receptor (beta chain) was retrieved from a study of cytomegalovirus exposure and HLA in healthy donors. Study-wide results and limits: A highly shared variant cluster was judged a likely technical artifact. In vitro assays verified that three CMV-associated chains recognized CMV antigens specifically.

About this clone itself: Its antigen is unidentified.

PCR was performed using 60 Vbeta and 13 Jbeta primers. Assay used: immunoSEQ multiplex PCR; TCRdb lists only in-frame clones, some missing. The sample has some 180,000 clones; roughly 80% are singletons. Donors sampled were nominally healthy, though unrecorded immune exposures were likely. This CDR3 comprises 18 residues. With 5 bases clipped from V and 2 bases from J, the junction kept 13 bases outside the gene matches. The V gene's germline CDR1 is PRHDT and CDR2 FYEKMQ (reference sequence). The V call is TRBV13, the J call TRBJ2-3, with 10 bases lining up with TRBD2. This receptor was taken from a woman between 18 and 29 years old in good health and CMV-seronegative. The source material was PBMCs. The CDR3 sequence is CASSRVTLGLAATDTQYF. Here the CDR3 DNA reads TGTGCCAGCAGCCGAGTCACCCTTGGACTAGCGGCCACAGATACGCAGTATTTT. The entire variable domain, with the rest obtained from reference TRBV13 and TRBJ2-3, is as follows: AAGVIQSPRHLIKEKRETATLKCYPIPRHDTVYWYQQGPGQDPQFLISFYEKMQSDKGSIPDRFSAQQFSDYHSELNMSSLELGDSALYFCASSRVTLGLAATDTQYFGPGTRLTVL.